Below, one T cell receptor (beta chain) is given with its context. Its specificity is not known. 5'RACE primed at constant segments yielded TCR alpha and TCR beta cDNA libraries bearing sample barcodes and UMIs. In TCRdb, the 5' RACE reads were re-called with MiXCR into one record per CDR3 protein. The sample has some 320,000 distinct CDR3 sequences, 13% to 15% seen once. This entry belongs to a study of T-cell memory formation after mild COVID-19. Study background: Largely donor-specific TCR clusters were found. Regarding the study as a whole: Whether day 37 second-wave clones are SARS-CoV-2-specific was not confirmed. Contracting clones, day 15 to 85, had balanced CD4/CD8, and later expanders favored CD4+.

Specimen: PBMCs or a T cell subset sorted from them (not recorded which). The sequence was obtained from a man younger than 35 who had mild COVID-19 (a few samples of this study predate the infection). Cell type and time point are not known.

CDR3 region: CASSLGLAEKTQYF. CDR3 nucleotides: TGTGCCAGCAGCTTGGGCCTAGCGGAGAAGACCCAGTACTTC. The chain recombines TRBV7-8 with TRBJ2-5; 7 bases match TRBD2. Germline CDR1 and CDR2: SGHVS and FQNEAQ. V lost 3 bases and J lost 6; bases outside the gene matches: 7. The CDR3 extends over 14 amino acids.